This TCR beta chain was identified in a study of post-analysis software for immune sequencing data. Study-level results: Under F measure analysis, samples from one preparation batch co-clustered strongly.

Incorporated into the TCR beta cDNA libraries were unique molecular identifiers, which served to reduce PCR and sequencing biases. T cells numbering about 0.95 to 10 million gave rise to roughly 0.5 million cDNA molecules. TCRdb reanalysed the PCR reads using MiXCR and keeps one entry per CDR3 protein. The sample lists 250,000 to 300,000 distinct CDR3 sequences; around 34% were seen once. Comments on this clonotype: Its antigen remains unknown.

This receptor was obtained from a girl aged 5-17 years with multiple sclerosis. Sequenced input: blood.

The CDR3 coding sequence is TGTGCCAGCAGTCCGTCCGAGACAGCCTTCTCTGGAAACACCATATATTTT. Translated, it gives CASSPSETAFSGNTIYF. V and J are TRBV28 and TRBJ1-3; D may be TRBD1 (5 bases). The CDR3 has 17 residues. Between the trimmed V and J ends, which lost 5 bases and 0 bases, there was a span of 17 bases. Germline CDR1 and CDR2: MDHEN and SYDVKM. Drawing the rest from reference TRBV28 and TRBJ1-3, the complete variable domain is DVKVTQSSRYLVKRTGEKVFLECVQDMDHENMFWYRQDPGLGLRLIYFSYDVKMKEKGDIPEGYSVSREKKERFSLILESASTNQTSMYLCASSPSETAFSGNTIYFGEGSWLTVV.